The clone carrying this T cell receptor (beta chain) was observed once. Per the study methods: Using reference gene primer amplification, nucleated cell counts were estimated. Using immunoSEQ multiplex PCR, the repertoire was profiled, and TCRdb retains in-frame clones only, with some absent. V, J and clone size derive from that table, while D and trimming were established from the DNA sequence. The data contain more than 30,000 clones, roughly 90% of them singletons. The data are from a study of blood T cell repertoires in COVID-19. Background on the study: From the United States, Italy and Spain came samples of acute and convalescent COVID-19. Nucleic acid was either cDNA or gDNA, and it came from T cells, B-cell-depleted T cells, or PBMCs.

J was trimmed by 4 bases and V by 10 bases; bases with no gene match: 6. This CDR3 is 12 amino acids long. The germline gives CDR1 SGHRS, CDR2 YFSETQ. The clonotype originates from a man between 60 and 75 years old with active COVID-19. The gene calls are TRBV5-1 and TRBJ2-5; 8 bases line up with TRBD2. Specimen: peripheral blood. CDR3 in amino acids: CASWTSRETQYF. The DNA for the CDR3 is TGCGCCTCGTGGACTAGCCGAGAGACCCAGTACTTC.